The next 27 T cell receptor beta chains were all read from a single sample in a study of control samples from healthy donors and cancer patients. TCRdb's copy holds only in-frame clones and misses some; the assay was immunoSEQ multiplex PCR. This sample has tens of thousands of clones, with roughly 90% found just once. The sample taken for sequencing was blood. These receptors were taken from a man aged 50-60 years in good health.

The chain combines TRBV2 with TRBJ2-3; TRBD2 might be the D (6 bases). The CDR3 is 12 residues long. Deletions cut 11 bases from V and 2 bases from J, with 11 bases between. CDR1 is SNHLY and CDR2 is FYNNEI in the germline V gene. The CDR3 region has the DNA TGTGCCGCGGGACGGTTCACAGATACGCAGTATTTT. Translation: CAAGRFTDTQYF.

The chain has TRBV29-1 and TRBJ1-2; the D gene is possibly TRBD1 (6 bases). The germline V gene has CDR1 SQVTM and CDR2 ANQGSEA. The CDR3 loop spans 13 amino acids. V was clipped by 6 bases and J by 2 bases, with 13 bases between them. CDR3 residues: CSVTLGQNYGYTF. CDR3 in DNA: TGCAGCGTCACCTTGGGACAAAACTATGGCTACACCTTC.

The CDR3 DNA is TGCGCCAGCAGCCTACGGGGTTTGAATGGCTACACCTTC. Amino acid sequence: CASSLRGLNGYTF. This chain links TRBV5-1 with TRBJ1-2; D is undetermined. The CDR3 runs 13 residues. V was trimmed by 4 bases and J by 6 bases, leaving 13 bases between them. Germline V lookup: CDR1 SGHRS, CDR2 YFSETQ.

The rearrangement joins TRBV20-1 to TRBJ1-2, with TRBD1 as a possible D gene (6 bases). The CDR3 is made up of 13 amino acids. From germline, CDR1 is DFQATT and CDR2 SNEGSKA (reference sequence). V was trimmed by 3 bases and J by 2 bases, leaving 10 bases between them. CDR3 sequence (DNA): TGCAGTGCTAGTTGGGGGGCAAACTATGGCTACACCTTC. Its translation: CSASWGANYGYTF.

The CDR3 loop is CASSPTSPFSDTQYF. In nucleotides, the CDR3 is TGTGCCAGCAGCCCGACTAGCCCCTTTTCGGATACGCAGTATTTT. The V call is TRBV27, the J call TRBJ2-3; 7 positions match TRBD2. The germline gives CDR1 MNHEY, CDR2 SMNVEV (reference sequence). J lost 6 bases, V lost 6 bases, and 12 bases had no gene match. The CDR3 extends over 15 amino acids.

This chain connects TRBV3-1 (or the pseudogene TRBV3-2) to TRBJ1-1, with TRBD1 as a possible D gene (6 bases). Trimming pared 1 base from V and 4 bases from J, leaving 13 bases between. Per germline, CDR1 LGHDT and CDR2 YNNKEL (reference sequence). The CDR3 loop spans 15 amino acids. DNA for the CDR3: TGTGCCAGCAGCCAAGCAGTCAGGGGAGGCACTGAAGCTTTCTTT. Its protein is CASSQAVRGGTEAFF.

V is TRBV5-4 and J is TRBJ1-2; perhaps TRBD1 as D (6 bases). V lost 1 base and J lost 7, with 14 bases in between. Germline values: CDR1 SGHNT, CDR2 YYREEE (reference sequence). The CDR3 totals 14 residues. For the CDR3, the DNA is TGTGCCAGCAGCTTGCTTCGCAGGGGCAGTGGCTACACCTTC. Its protein is CASSLLRRGSGYTF. Full variable domain (rest looked up from reference TRBV5-4 and TRBJ1-2): ETGVTQSPTHLIKTRGQQVTLRCSSQSGHNTVSWYQQALGQGPQFIFQYYREEENGRGNFPPRFSGLQFPNYSSELNVNALELDDSALYLCASSLLRRGSGYTFGSGTRLTVV.

The chain couples TRBV9 to TRBJ2-7; 8 nucleotides line up with TRBD1. The germline gives CDR1 SGDLS, CDR2 YYNGEE. The J segment lost 2 bases and the V segment lost 2 bases, leaving 6 bases of the junction unmatched. CDR3 size: 15 residues. For the CDR3, the DNA is TGTGCCAGCAGCGTCTCCGGGACAGGACCCTACGAGCAGTACTTC. Its translation: CASSVSGTGPYEQYF.

The rearrangement uses TRBV3-1 (or the pseudogene TRBV3-2) and TRBJ1-3; D not resolved. The ends were cut back, 2 bases at V and 4 bases at J, with 6 bases in the middle. Per germline, CDR1 LGHDT and CDR2 YNNKEL (reference sequence). The CDR3 has 13 residues. CDR3 sequence (DNA): TGTGCCAGCAGCCAAAGATCGGGAAACACCATATATTTT. Its translation: CASSQRSGNTIYF.

The chain has TRBV19 and TRBJ2-1; no reliable D call. Germline CDR1 LNHDA, CDR2 SQIVND (reference sequence). This CDR3 region has 15 residues. V gave up 8 bases and J gave up 5 bases, with 19 bases separating them. The CDR3 DNA is TGTGCCAGTGCTCGATTAGGCCAAAGAGACAATGAGCAGTTCTTC. It yields the protein CASARLGQRDNEQFF. Filled out from reference TRBV19 and TRBJ2-1, the complete variable domain reads DGGITQSPKYLFRKEGQNVTLSCEQNLNHDAMYWYRQDPGQGLRLIYYSQIVNDFQKGDIAEGYSVSREKKESFPLTVTSAQKNPTAFYLCASARLGQRDNEQFFGPGTRLTVL.

The gene calls are TRBV6-6 and TRBJ2-7; D remains ambiguous. This CDR3 is 12 amino acids long. Trimming removed 2 bases from V and 4 bases from J, with 6 bases in between. Germline CDR1 reads MNHNY; CDR2 reads SVGAGI (reference sequence). The CDR3 here is CASSYESYEQYF. The CDR3, as DNA: TGTGCCAGCAGTTACGAATCTTACGAGCAGTACTTC.

The chain carries TRBV14 and TRBJ1-1; TRBD1 agrees at 8 bases. Trimming at V came to 3 bases and at J to 4 bases, leaving 7 bases not matched to a gene. The germline V gene encodes CDR1 SGHDN and CDR2 FVKESK. The CDR3 loop spans 15 amino acids. The CDR3 region is CASSHQAQGGTEAFF. The CDR3 region has the DNA TGTGCCAGCAGCCACCAAGCACAGGGGGGCACTGAAGCTTTCTTT. Filled out from reference TRBV14 and TRBJ1-1, the complete variable domain reads EAGVTQFPSHSVIEKGQTVTLRCDPISGHDNLYWYRRVMGKEIKFLLHFVKESKQDESGMPNNRFLAERTGGTYSTLKVQPAELEDSGVYFCASSHQAQGGTEAFFGQGTRLTVV.

The CDR3, as DNA: TGTGCCAGCAGCTTCCGCCGGAGCTCCTACGAGCAGTACTTC. It codes for CASSFRRSSYEQYF. V gene TRBV11-2 combines with J gene TRBJ2-7; no clear D. The CDR3 sequence is 14 residues long. V lost 3 bases, J lost 0 bases, and 9 bases lay in between. Looked up from germline, CDR1 is SGHAT and CDR2 is FQNNGV.

The rearrangement uses TRBV7-3 and TRBJ2-3, with TRBD2 identical over 10 bases. The CDR3 length is 14 residues. Trimming at V came to 4 bases and at J to 6 bases, leaving 4 bases not matched to a gene. Germline values: CDR1 SGHTA, CDR2 FQGTGA. For the CDR3, the DNA is TGTGCCAGCAGCTCTAGCGGGGGCCACGATACGCAGTATTTT. Translating it yields CASSSSGGHDTQYF.

Worth noting for this clone: Other DNA sequences within the sample encode an identical CDR3. The rearrangement joins TRBV7-3 to TRBJ2-2, with 7 bases fitting TRBD2. Germline V gene sequence: CDR1 SGHTA, CDR2 FQGTGA. Losses at the gene ends were 5 bases for V and 4 bases for J; bases not matched to a gene: 4. This CDR3 contains 14 residues. The CDR3 loop is CASSVGGGTGELFF. CDR3 sequence (DNA): TGTGCCAGCAGCGTGGGGGGGGGCACCGGGGAGCTGTTTTTT.

The chain couples TRBV30 to TRBJ2-2; the D call may be TRBD1 or TRBD2 (6 bases each). This CDR3 region has 16 residues. The germline V gene has CDR1 GTSNPN and CDR2 SVGIG (reference sequence). Trimming stripped 3 bases from V and 6 bases from J, with 20 bases between. The CDR3 loop is CAWRSGASWFAGELFF. For the CDR3, the DNA is TGTGCCTGGAGGTCGGGGGCGTCGTGGTTCGCCGGGGAGCTGTTTTTT.

The rearrangement links TRBV11-3 to TRBJ1-5; D is perhaps TRBD1 (5 bases). The CDR3 length is 15 residues. Germline V gene lookup returns CDR1 SGHNT and CDR2 YENEEA. Trimming stripped 3 bases from V and 7 bases from J, with 16 bases between. The CDR3 here is CASSLDPRARQPQHF. For the CDR3, the DNA is TGTGCCAGCAGCTTGGATCCCAGGGCCCGACAGCCCCAGCATTTT.

The gene calls are TRBV5-1 and TRBJ1-5, with 8 nucleotides matching TRBD1. This CDR3 has 14 amino acids. Germline V CDR1 and CDR2: SGHRS, YFSETQ. V gave up 4 bases and J gave up 3 bases; unmatched junction bases: 3. The CDR3 spells CASSLGQVNQPQHF. CDR3 in DNA: TGCGCCAGCAGCCTGGGACAGGTCAATCAGCCCCAGCATTTT.

The chain has TRBV9 and TRBJ2-3, with TRBD2 matching 13 bases. Germline values: CDR1 SGDLS, CDR2 YYNGEE. The CDR3 loop spans 15 amino acids. The J segment lost 1 base and the V segment lost 7 bases, leaving 3 bases of the junction unmatched. The CDR3 spells CASAGLAGGTDTQYF. As DNA, the CDR3 is TGTGCCAGCGCCGGACTAGCGGGGGGCACAGATACGCAGTATTTT. The full variable domain, rest sourced from reference TRBV9 and TRBJ2-3, is DSGVTQTPKHLITATGQRVTLRCSPRSGDLSVYWYQQSLDQGLQFLIQYYNGEERAKGNILERFSAQQFPDLHSELNLSSLELGDSALYFCASAGLAGGTDTQYFGPGTRLTVL.

The chain combines TRBV21-1 with TRBJ1-4. TRBV21-1 is a known pseudogene. This CDR3 is 14 amino acids long. CDR3 in amino acids: CASSKVDFNEKLFF. The CDR3, as DNA: TGTGCCAGCAGCAAAGTGGATTTTAATGAAAAACTGTTTTTT.

This rearrangement joins TRBV19 to TRBJ1-5; D is perhaps TRBD1 (6 bases). Looked up from germline, CDR1 is LNHDA and CDR2 is SQIVND (reference sequence). CDR3 length equals 15 residues. V was pared by 3 bases and J by 3 bases, with 12 bases between. The CDR3 coding sequence is TGTGCCAGTAGTATCCCGGGACACTCCAATCAGCCCCAGCATTTT. As protein: CASSIPGHSNQPQHF. The full variable domain, with the rest looked up from reference TRBV19 and TRBJ1-5, is DGGITQSPKYLFRKEGQNVTLSCEQNLNHDAMYWYRQDPGQGLRLIYYSQIVNDFQKGDIAEGYSVSREKKESFPLTVTSAQKNPTAFYLCASSIPGHSNQPQHFGDGTRLSIL.

The gene calls are TRBV7-2 and TRBJ2-1; D is perhaps TRBD1 (5 bases). V lost 5 bases and J lost 3, with 8 bases in between. The CDR3 length is 13 residues. Germline CDR1 SGHTA, CDR2 FQGNSA. The CDR3 DNA reads as TGTGCCAGCAGCGCGCAGGGCTACAATGAGCAGTTCTTC. This codes for CASSAQGYNEQFF.

The gene calls are TRBV3-1 (or the pseudogene TRBV3-2) and TRBJ2-7; the D is unclear. V lost 1 base and J 6 bases, leaving 4 bases between the germline ends. The CDR3 has 11 amino acids. The germline CDR1 and CDR2 sequences are LGHDT and YNNKEL (reference sequence). The CDR3 sequence: CASSQGSEQYF. As DNA, the CDR3 is TGTGCCAGCAGCCAAGGATCCGAGCAGTACTTC.

The J gene is TRBJ2-2, the V gene TRBV7-2; D gene unclear. From germline, CDR1 is SGHTA and CDR2 FQGNSA. The V end was cut by 5 bases, the J end by 6 bases, with 7 bases between. CDR3 length equals 12 residues. The CDR3 here is CASSLPPGELFF. CDR3 in DNA: TGTGCCAGCAGCCTACCCCCCGGGGAGCTGTTTTTT.

The chain links TRBV30 to TRBJ2-5; 7 bases match TRBD2. In germline, CDR1 is GTSNPN, CDR2 SVGIG (reference sequence). J gave up 1 base and V 7 bases, and 6 bases lay outside the gene matches. This CDR3 has 13 amino acids. This CDR3 is CASGRVIQETQYF. CDR3 nucleotides: TGTGCCTCAGGGAGGGTTATCCAAGAGACCCAGTACTTC.

With respect to this clone: One junction end does not reproduce the germline sequence, and a read error may be involved. This chain joins TRBV3-1 (or the pseudogene TRBV3-2) and TRBJ1-1; no reliable D call. Germline V gene sequence: CDR1 LGHDT, CDR2 YNNKEL (reference sequence). This CDR3 comprises 14 residues. CDR3 loop: CASSQDQRNSEAFF. The CDR3 DNA sequence: TGTGCCAGCAGCCAAGATCAGAGGAACAGTGAAGCTTTCTTT.

CDR3 in amino acids: CASSSTGQHNEQFF. In nucleotides, the CDR3 is TGCGCCAGCAGCTCAACGGGACAGCACAATGAGCAGTTCTTC. This chain joins TRBV5-1 and TRBJ2-1; TRBD1 agrees at 7 bases. J was trimmed by 5 bases and V by 3 bases; bases with no gene match: 5. This CDR3 contains 14 residues. CDR1 and CDR2 (germline): SGHRS, YFSETQ.